These 21 T cell receptor beta chains were all obtained from the same sample, sequenced in a study of blood T cell repertoires in COVID-19. Generated by immunoSEQ multiplex PCR, the TCRdb table keeps only in-frame clones and is missing some. Here the sample spans 130,000 or so clones, roughly 90% being singletons. The sample taken for sequencing was peripheral blood. These receptors originate from a man aged 65 to 79 with active COVID-19.

V and J are TRBV20-1 and TRBJ2-7; 9 bases are a match to TRBD2. The germline CDR1 and CDR2 sequences are DFQATT and SNEGSKA (reference sequence). Unmatched junction bases numbered 6, after V lost 6 bases and J lost 3 bases. This CDR3 comprises 13 residues. CDR3 amino acids: CSASSGSRYEQYF. The CDR3 DNA is TGCAGTGCCAGTAGCGGGAGTCGCTACGAGCAGTACTTC.

V and J are TRBV11-1 and TRBJ2-3; D may be TRBD1 (5 bases). Germline V lookup: CDR1 SGHAT, CDR2 FQDESV (reference sequence). The CDR3 consists of 14 residues. The V and J ends lost 6 bases and 0 bases respectively, with 10 bases between them. Written as DNA, the CDR3 is TGTGCCAGCAGGGGCCGACAGAGCACAGATACGCAGTATTTT. Its translation: CASRGRQSTDTQYF.

The V and J genes are TRBV2 and TRBJ2-7; D gene ambiguous. Trimming shortened V by 2 bases and J by 3 bases, and 5 bases separated the two germline ends. This CDR3 is built from 12 residues. Germline-derived CDR1 and CDR2 are SNHLY and FYNNEI. CDR3 nucleotide sequence: TGTGCCAGCAGTGAATCAAACTACGAGCAGTACTTC. This translates into CASSESNYEQYF.

The chain joins TRBV27 to TRBJ1-2; a possible D gene is TRBD1 (6 bases). The CDR3 loop spans 16 amino acids. Germline V CDR1 and CDR2: MNHEY, SMNVEV (reference sequence). V gave up 1 base and J gave up 8 bases, with 20 bases separating them. CDR3 coding DNA: TGTGCCAGCAGTTTATACCCCCAAGGGGGGGGTCAGGGCTACACCTTC. This encodes CASSLYPQGGGQGYTF.

The rearrangement joins TRBV5-4 to TRBJ1-2; tentatively, D is TRBD1 (6 bases). The CDR3 runs to 13 residues. V gave up 0 bases and J gave up 6 bases, with 9 bases separating them. The germline gives CDR1 SGHNT, CDR2 YYREEE (reference sequence). The CDR3: CASSLAGVDGYTF. CDR3 DNA sequence: TGTGCCAGCAGCTTGGCAGGGGTCGATGGCTACACCTTC.

This rearrangement joins TRBV7-3 to TRBJ1-1; possibly TRBD1 for D (6 bases). CDR1 and CDR2 from the germline V gene are SGHTA and FQGTGA. The V gene lost 5 bases and the J gene lost 1 base, with 14 bases spanning the gap. The CDR3 has 15 amino acids. The CDR3 sequence is CASSLLGTQNTEAFF. The CDR3 nucleotides read TGTGCCAGCAGCCTACTCGGGACACAGAACACTGAAGCTTTCTTT.

The chain employs TRBV7-2 and TRBJ2-5; 12 nucleotides agree with TRBD2. The junction had 11 bases not matched to a gene; V was cut back by 3 bases and J by 9 bases. The CDR3 contains 16 residues. Germline V gene lookup returns CDR1 SGHTA and CDR2 FQGNSA. Written as DNA, the CDR3 is TGTGCCAGCAGCTTGGGAACTAGCGGGGGGCAGGGGGCCCAGTACTTC. Residues: CASSLGTSGGQGAQYF.

The CDR3: CASSPSFSGNYGYTF. In DNA, the CDR3 is TGCGCCAGCAGCCCTTCCTTCTCGGGGAACTATGGCTACACCTTC. V gene TRBV4-1 combines with J gene TRBJ1-2, with unresolved D. Germline CDR1 MGHRA, CDR2 YSYEKL. The ends were cut back, 4 bases at V and 2 bases at J, with 14 bases in the middle. CDR3 length: 15 amino acids.

This clone was detected only once. The rearrangement uses TRBV12-1 and TRBJ2-3; the table gives TRBD2 as D, unverified against the DNA. TRBV12-1 is designated a pseudogene. The CDR3 length is 16 residues. The CDR3 nucleotides read TGTGCCAGCAGTCCCGGGGGGGGGATTTCTAGAGATACGCAGTATTTT. This encodes CASSPGGGISRDTQYF.

The chain joins TRBV19 to TRBJ1-6, with TRBD1 matching 7 bases. CDR3 length: 14 amino acids. CDR1 and CDR2 from the germline V gene are LNHDA and SQIVND (reference sequence). The V segment lost 3 bases and the J segment 10 bases; nucleotides outside the gene matches: 6. The CDR3 region has the DNA TGTGCCAGTAGTATCGGACAGGTTAAATCACCCCTCCACTTT. Translating it yields CASSIGQVKSPLHF.

The CDR3 loop reads CASSSRDRAYSPLHF. The CDR3 DNA reads as TGTGCCAGCAGCTCCCGGGACAGGGCGTATTCACCCCTCCACTTT. The chain employs TRBV5-6 and TRBJ1-6, with 9 bases aligning to TRBD1. The germline CDR1 and CDR2 sequences are SGHDT and YYEEEE. The CDR3 length is 15 residues. Unmatched junction bases numbered 6, after V lost 3 bases and J lost 8 bases.

V gene TRBV5-8 combines with J gene TRBJ2-7; 8 nucleotides agree with TRBD1. Trimming at V came to 0 bases and at J to 4 bases, leaving 6 bases not matched to a gene. Per the germline V gene, CDR1 is SGHTS and CDR2 is YDEGEE. CDR3 length equals 15 residues. CDR3 in amino acids: CASSLGAGGTYEQYF. CDR3 bases: TGTGCCAGCAGCTTGGGGGCAGGGGGCACGTACGAGCAGTACTTC.

The rearrangement joins TRBV25-1 to TRBJ2-3; TRBD2 matches at 10 bases. The V gene end was trimmed by 2 bases and the J gene end by 0 bases; junction bases not matched to a gene: 5. Germline CDR1 is MGHDK and CDR2 is SYGVNS. This CDR3 is built from 17 residues. CDR3 coding DNA: TGTGCCAGCAGTGAACACCTAGCGGGGGCAAGCACAGATACGCAGTATTTT. It specifies CASSEHLAGASTDTQYF.

This clone was found a few times. The chain links TRBV29-1 to TRBJ2-3; D perhaps matches TRBD1 (5 bases). Trimming pared 7 bases from V and 1 base from J, leaving 9 bases between. Germline V gene sequence: CDR1 SQVTM, CDR2 ANQGSEA. CDR3 size: 12 residues. The CDR3 sequence is CSASTGTDTQYF. In DNA, the CDR3 is TGCAGCGCCTCGACAGGCACAGATACGCAGTATTTT.

The chain employs TRBV27 and TRBJ1-1; 7 bases are shared with TRBD1. This CDR3 is 16 amino acids long. In germline, CDR1 is MNHEY, CDR2 SMNVEV (reference sequence). The ends lost 5 bases at V and 5 bases at J; junction bases unmatched: 14. CDR3 loop: CASSPTGQLSSTEAFF. As DNA, the CDR3 is TGTGCCAGCAGTCCGACGGGACAGCTTAGCTCGACTGAAGCTTTCTTT.

V gene TRBV27 combines with J gene TRBJ2-7; 8 bases map to TRBD1. The length of the CDR3 is 13 residues. After removal of 2 bases from V and 6 bases from J, the junction contained 3 bases not matched to a gene. The germline V gene encodes CDR1 MNHEY and CDR2 SMNVEV (reference sequence). The CDR3 sequence is CASSLQGASEQYF. The CDR3 nucleotides read TGTGCCAGCAGTTTACAGGGGGCAAGCGAGCAGTACTTC.

The V gene is TRBV6-5, the J gene TRBJ2-5; D ambiguous. The CDR3 has 15 residues. CDR1 and CDR2 (germline): MNHEY, SVGAGI. V was clipped by 0 bases and J by 2 bases, with 10 bases between them. The CDR3 here is CASSYSSAFQETQYF. The CDR3 nucleotides read TGTGCCAGCAGTTACTCGAGTGCGTTTCAAGAGACCCAGTACTTC.

The chain links TRBV4-3 to TRBJ1-2, with D maybe TRBD1 (5 bases). The CDR3 is 13 amino acids. Between the trimmed V and J ends, which lost 2 bases and 7 bases, there was a span of 11 bases. Germline values: CDR1 LGHNA, CDR2 YSLEER. CDR3 protein: CASSQSQGFGYTF. The CDR3 DNA reads TGCGCCAGCAGCCAATCTCAGGGTTTTGGCTACACCTTC.

The chain uses TRBV6-5 and TRBJ1-5; TRBD1 matches at 8 bases. V shed 6 bases and J 5 bases; nucleotides not matched to a gene: 9. Germline CDR1 is MNHEY and CDR2 is SVGAGI. This CDR3 has 15 amino acids. CDR3 loop: CASSPRDRWYQPQHF. Written as DNA, the CDR3 is TGTGCCAGCAGCCCCAGGGACAGGTGGTATCAGCCCCAGCATTTT.

The chain uses TRBV11-2 and TRBJ2-1; 7 bases align to TRBD2. Germline CDR1 reads SGHAT; CDR2 reads FQNNGV. After removal of 4 bases from V and 2 bases from J, the junction contained 8 bases not matched to a gene. The CDR3 is 16 amino acids. This chain's CDR3 is CASSSVKRDPYNEQFF. The CDR3 DNA reads as TGTGCCAGCAGCTCGGTAAAGCGGGATCCCTACAATGAGCAGTTCTTC.

V and J are TRBV2 and TRBJ2-7; TRBD2 matches at 13 bases. Germline V gene sequence: CDR1 SNHLY, CDR2 FYNNEI. The CDR3 is 13 residues long. The trim removed 7 bases at V and 6 bases at J, leaving 3 bases unmatched. Written as DNA, the CDR3 is TGTGCCAGCATGAGACTAGCGGGAGGCGAGCAGTACTTC. Residues: CASMRLAGGEQYF. The full variable domain, rest sourced from reference TRBV2 and TRBJ2-7, is EPEVTQTPSHQVTQMGQEVILRCVPISNHLYFYWYRQILGQKVEFLVSFYNNEISEKSEIFDDQFSVERPDGSNFTLKIRSTKLEDSAMYFCASMRLAGGEQYFGPGTRLTVT.